The 7 T cell receptor beta chains below come from one sample, sequenced in a study of radiotherapy plus CTLA-4 blockade in lung cancer (dated by TCRdb to the late 2010s). The receptor library was made with the immunoSEQ multiplex PCR assay. The immuneACCESS repertoire file appears here via TCRdb, limited to in-frame rearrangements. These files lack a portion of the clones; in checked studies, under half of the deficit traces to unresolved V genes, and the cause of the others is not known. The sample yields 55,000 to 80,000 clones; approximately 80% were counted once. Approximately 4.4% of the sample is taken by the ten largest. Sequencing was performed on peripheral blood, taken from a patient treated with radiotherapy plus ipilimumab. The receptors come from a human donor with non-small cell lung cancer who had a complete response to radiotherapy plus ipilimumab.

The chain couples TRBV7-9 to TRBJ2-2; the D gene is possibly TRBD2 (6 bases). V lost 2 bases to trimming and J lost 7 bases, with 23 bases between them. The CDR3 totals 18 residues. Germline V lookup: CDR1 SEHNR, CDR2 FQNEAQ (reference sequence). The CDR3 coding sequence is TGTGCCAGCAGCTTAACCGGAAGACTGACGGAGGGAGTCGGGGAGCTGTTTTTT. Its protein is CASSLTGRLTEGVGELFF.

The V gene is TRBV4-3, the J gene TRBJ2-1, with 7 bases matching TRBD2. The CDR3 is made up of 16 amino acids. With 0 bases clipped from V and 2 bases from J, the junction kept 4 bases outside the gene matches. The V gene's germline CDR1 is LGHNA and CDR2 YSLEER. This chain's CDR3 is CASSQEWAGAYNEQFF. As DNA, the CDR3 is TGCGCCAGCAGCCAAGAGTGGGCGGGAGCCTACAATGAGCAGTTCTTC.

This chain connects TRBV10-3 to TRBJ2-7; D ambiguous. CDR1 and CDR2 from the germline V gene are ENHRY and SYGVKD. The CDR3 loop spans 14 amino acids. The V end lost 3 bases, the J end lost 2 bases, and 11 bases lay between the germline ends. CDR3 in DNA: TGTGCCATCAGTGATAAACAGTTCGCCTACGAGCAGTACGTC. Translated: CAISDKQFAYEQYV.

This chain connects TRBV19 to TRBJ2-2; TRBD2 is a possible D gene (6 bases). The germline V gene has CDR1 LNHDA and CDR2 SQIVND (reference sequence). Trimming stripped 6 bases from V and 6 bases from J, with 11 bases between. The CDR3 has 13 residues. The CDR3 DNA is TGTGCCAGTAGCGGGACTTGGGCCGGGGAGCTGTTTTTT. It yields the protein CASSGTWAGELFF.

The table lists this clone with a count of one. The J gene is TRBJ1-5, the V gene TRBV5-1, with D tentatively TRBD1 (5 bases). Germline values: CDR1 SGHRS, CDR2 YFSETQ. The CDR3 has 14 residues. Trimming removed 4 bases at V and 7 bases at J, with 15 bases between. In nucleotides, the CDR3 is TGCGCCAGCAGCCCGGGACCGCTGGACCAGCCCCAGCATTTT. The encoded protein is CASSPGPLDQPQHF.

The rearrangement links TRBV7-8 to TRBJ1-1, with D unclear. Per the germline V gene, CDR1 is SGHVS and CDR2 is FQNEAQ. V lost 6 bases, J lost 4 bases, and 18 bases lay in between. This CDR3 spans 15 amino acids. Here the CDR3 DNA reads TGTGCCAGCAGAGAGCAAGGCACTTTGAGCACTGAAGCTTTCTTT. Translation gives CASREQGTLSTEAFF.

In this sample, this clone turned up a few times. The chain uses TRBV2 and TRBJ1-5, with 7 bases identical to TRBD1. Germline assignment: CDR1 SNHLY and CDR2 FYNNEI. This CDR3 is 15 amino acids long. The junction had 3 bases not matched to a gene; V was cut back by 2 bases and J by 2 bases. The CDR3 sequence: CASSELGTGNQPQHF. Here the CDR3 DNA reads TGTGCCAGCAGTGAATTGGGGACAGGCAATCAGCCCCAGCATTTT.